In this sample, the clone carrying this T cell receptor (beta chain) turned up many times. Amplification of TCR beta CDR3 regions used RNA transcripts. HTBI primers were employed in first-round RT-PCR, then a second-round multiplex PCR followed. TCRdb fed the multiplex PCR reads into MiXCR, producing one record per CDR3 protein. The profile covers about 660,000 distinct CDR3 sequences, with more than 40% appearing a single time and 3% to 3.5% taken by the ten largest. These data belong to a study of Graves' ophthalmopathy and Graves' hyperthyroidism. CDR3 length: 15 amino acids. Trimming took 6 bases from V and 3 from J; bases not matched to a gene: 6. In germline, CDR1 is MNHNY, CDR2 SVGAGI (reference sequence). Those donors who had ophthalmopathy presented with moderate-to-severe activity, a CAS of ≥3, a NOSPECS of ≥4 and a duration under 3 months. Certain patients were not enrolled. These were patients with other autoimmune diseases, uncontrolled infections, pregnancy or lactation.

Specimen: peripheral blood. This clonotype was obtained from an adult man with Graves' ophthalmopathy. J is TRBJ1-5 and V is TRBV6-6; 9 bases agree with TRBD1. The CDR3 DNA sequence: TGTGCCAGCAGCCAAGGGACAGGGCACAATCAGCCCCAGCATTTT. Translating gives CASSQGTGHNQPQHF.